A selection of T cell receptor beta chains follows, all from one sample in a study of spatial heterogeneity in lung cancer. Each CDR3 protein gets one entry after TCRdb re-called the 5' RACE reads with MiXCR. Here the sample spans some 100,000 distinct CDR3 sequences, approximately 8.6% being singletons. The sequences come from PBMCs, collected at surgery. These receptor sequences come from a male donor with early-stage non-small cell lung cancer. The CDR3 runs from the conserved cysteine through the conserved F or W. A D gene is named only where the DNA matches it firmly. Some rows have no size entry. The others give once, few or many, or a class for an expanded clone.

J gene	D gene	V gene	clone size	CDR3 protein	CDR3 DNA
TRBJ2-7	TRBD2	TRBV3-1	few	CASSPVGTSLSSEQYF	TGTGCCAGCAGCCCGGTAGGGACTAGCTTATCGTCGGAGCAGTACTTC
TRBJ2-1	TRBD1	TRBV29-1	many	CSGGRDSYNEQFF	TGCAGCGGCGGCCGGGACAGCTACAATGAGCAGTTCTTC
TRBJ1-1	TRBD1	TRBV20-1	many	CSARHFARGDTEAFF	TGCAGTGCTAGACATTTCGCCAGGGGGGACACTGAAGCTTTCTTT
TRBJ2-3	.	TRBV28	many	CASSFGGSTDTQYF	TGTGCCAGCAGTTTTGGGGGGAGCACAGATACGCAGTATTTT
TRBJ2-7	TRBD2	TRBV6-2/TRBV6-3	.	CASGRAIGYEQYF	TGTGCCAGCGGGAGGGCCATCGGGTACGAGCAGTACTTC
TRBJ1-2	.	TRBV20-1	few	CSARDPSSNYGYTF	TGCAGTGCTAGAGATCCCAGCTCTAACTATGGCTACACCTTC
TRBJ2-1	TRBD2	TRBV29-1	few	CSVFGTSGDNEQFF	TGCAGCGTCTTCGGGACTAGCGGGGACAATGAGCAGTTCTTC
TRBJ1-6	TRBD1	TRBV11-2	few	CASSLGTGRVLNNSPLHF	TGTGCCAGCAGCTTAGGGACAGGGAGAGTTCTCAATAATTCACCCCTCCACTTT
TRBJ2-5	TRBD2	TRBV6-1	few	CASSEPGRVDQETQYF	TGTGCCAGCAGTGAACCCGGGAGGGTGGACCAAGAGACCCAGTACTTC
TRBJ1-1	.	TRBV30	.	CAWTGGMNTEAFF	TGTGCCTGGACGGGCGGCATGAACACTGAAGCTTTCTTT
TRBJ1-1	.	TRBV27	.	CASKPGHLTEAFF	TGTGCCAGCAAACCAGGACACCTCACTGAAGCTTTCTTT
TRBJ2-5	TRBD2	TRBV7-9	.	CASSRGLAEETQYF	TGTGCCAGCAGCCGGGGACTAGCGGAAGAGACCCAGTACTTC
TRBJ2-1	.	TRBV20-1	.	CSAPTTTRGEQFF	TGCAGTGCTCCCACCACGACCCGGGGCGAGCAGTTCTTC
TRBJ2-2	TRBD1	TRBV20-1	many	CSASFQGAGELFF	TGCAGTGCTAGCTTCCAGGGGGCCGGGGAGCTGTTTTTT
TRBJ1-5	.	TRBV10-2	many	CASSEPAGPQHF	TGCGCCAGCAGTGAACCCGCAGGGCCCCAGCATTTT
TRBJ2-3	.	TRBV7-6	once	CASSTGYSTDTQYF	TGTGCCAGCAGTACGGGGTATAGCACAGATACGCAGTATTTT
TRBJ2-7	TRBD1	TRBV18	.	CASSGGQSYEQYF	TGTGCCAGCTCAGGGGGACAGTCCTACGAGCAGTACTTC
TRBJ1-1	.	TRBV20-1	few	CSAPYTGTTEAFF	TGCAGTGCTCCTTATACGGGGACAACTGAAGCTTTCTTT
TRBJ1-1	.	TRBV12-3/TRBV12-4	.	CASSLYTKGEAFF	TGTGCCAGCAGTTTATACACGAAAGGAGAAGCTTTCTTT
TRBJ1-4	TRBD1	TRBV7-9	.	CASSFGTGGEANEKLFF	TGTGCCAGCAGCTTTGGGACAGGGGGCGAGGCTAATGAAAAACTGTTTTTT
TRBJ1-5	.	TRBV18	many	CASSPTGNGPQHF	TGTGCCAGCTCACCGACGGGGAATGGGCCCCAGCATTTT
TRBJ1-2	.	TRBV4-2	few	CASSQDRANYGYTF	TGTGCCAGCAGCCAAGACAGAGCTAACTATGGCTACACCTTC
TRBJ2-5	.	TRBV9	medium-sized	CASSLGGVTEETQYF	TGTGCCAGCAGCCTGGGCGGGGTGACAGAAGAGACCCAGTACTTC